These 2 T cell receptor beta chains share one sample of origin, sequenced in a study of T cells in Graves' hyperthyroidism and ophthalmopathy. The source material, RNA transcripts, was used to amplify TCR beta CDR3 regions. HTBI primers drove first-round RT-PCR of the TCR CDR3. TCRdb called the multiplex PCR reads again in MiXCR, with one record for every CDR3 protein. The sample records some 800,000 distinct CDR3 sequences, over 35% being singletons. Sequenced: blood. These receptors originate from a young man with Graves' hyperthyroidism.

The rearrangement uses TRBV20-1 and TRBJ1-2, with D uncertain. The CDR3 sequence is 14 residues long. V lost 0 bases to trimming and J lost 8 bases, with 16 bases between them. Looked up from germline, CDR1 is DFQATT and CDR2 is SNEGSKA (reference sequence). CDR3 region: CSARDPGTALGYTF. As DNA, the CDR3 is TGCAGTGCTAGAGACCCGGGTACGGCTTTAGGCTACACCTTC.

The count of this clonotype is one. Given a much more abundant clone one base away, this may be a read error. The chain uses TRBV2 and TRBJ2-5; D not certain. The V end lost 8 bases, the J end lost 3 bases, and 13 bases lay between the germline ends. Germline assignment: CDR1 SNHLY and CDR2 FYNNEI. This CDR3 is built from 13 residues. CDR3 in amino acids: CASGFHREETQYF. The CDR3, as DNA: TGTGCCAGCGGTTTCCATAGAGAAGAGACCCAGTACTTC.